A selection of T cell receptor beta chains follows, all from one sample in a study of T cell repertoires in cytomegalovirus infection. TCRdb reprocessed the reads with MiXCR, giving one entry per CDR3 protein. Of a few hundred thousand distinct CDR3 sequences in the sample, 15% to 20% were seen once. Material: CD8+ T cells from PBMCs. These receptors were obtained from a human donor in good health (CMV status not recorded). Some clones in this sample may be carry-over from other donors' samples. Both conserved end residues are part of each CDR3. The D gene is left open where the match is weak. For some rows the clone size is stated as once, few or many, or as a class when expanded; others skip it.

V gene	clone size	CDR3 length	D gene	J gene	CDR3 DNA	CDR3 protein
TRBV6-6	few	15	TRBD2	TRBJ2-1	TGTGCCAGCAGTTACGGGCCTAGCGGGGCAAGCGAGCAGTTCTTC	CASSYGPSGASEQFF
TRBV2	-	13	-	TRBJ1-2	TGTGCCAGCAGCTACGGGCCAGCCTATGGCTACACCTTC	CASSYGPAYGYTF
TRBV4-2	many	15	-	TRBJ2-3	TGTGCCAGCAGCCAAGACGAGGGAAGCACAGATACGCAGTATTTT	CASSQDEGSTDTQYF
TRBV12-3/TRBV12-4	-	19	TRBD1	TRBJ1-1	TGTGCCAGCAGTTTTAAGGTAGCGCAGGGGGAAGGCATGAACACTGAAGCTTTCTTT	CASSFKVAQGEGMNTEAFF
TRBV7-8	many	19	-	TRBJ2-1	TGTGCCAGCAGCTTAACTGTGGACTACAACTTGAGCTCCTACAATGAGCAGTTCTTC	CASSLTVDYNLSSYNEQFF
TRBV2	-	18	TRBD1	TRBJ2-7	TGTGCCAGCAGTGTCCCGGGACAGGGGGGTAGAGGATCCTACGAGCAGTACTTC	CASSVPGQGGRGSYEQYF
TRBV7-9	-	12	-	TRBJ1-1	TGTGCCAGCAGCATTACGGGGCGAGAAGCTTTCTTT	CASSITGREAFF
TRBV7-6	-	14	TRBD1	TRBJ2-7	TGTGCCAGCAGCAACCGGGACAGGGTCCACGAGCAGTACTTC	CASSNRDRVHEQYF
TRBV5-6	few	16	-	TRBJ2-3	TGTGCCAGCAGCTCCACGGCTCTGGGTTACAGGGATACGCAGTATTTT	CASSSTALGYRDTQYF
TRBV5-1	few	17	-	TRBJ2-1	TGCGCCAGCAGCTTGGACTCGAGGATCACAACTAACAATGAGCAGTTCTTC	CASSLDSRITTNNEQFF
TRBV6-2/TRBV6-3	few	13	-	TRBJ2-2	TGTGCCAGCACCCGTGAGAACACCGGGGAGCTGTTTTTT	CASTRENTGELFF
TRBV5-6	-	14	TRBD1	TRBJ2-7	TGTGCCAGCAGTACAGGGGTGGAGGCCTACGAGCAGTACTTC	CASSTGVEAYEQYF
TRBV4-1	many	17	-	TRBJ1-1	TGCGCCAGCAGCCAAGAGGCATCAGGGATTCTGAACACTGAAGCTTTCTTT	CASSQEASGILNTEAFF
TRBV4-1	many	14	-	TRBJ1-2	TGCGCCAGCAGCCAAGATAAGGGATTGCGTGGCTACACCTTC	CASSQDKGLRGYTF
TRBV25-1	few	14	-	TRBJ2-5	TGTGCCAGCAGTGAAAAGGGGCCCAGGGAGACCCAGTACTTC	CASSEKGPRETQYF
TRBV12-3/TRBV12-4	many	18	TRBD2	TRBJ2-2	TGTGCCAGCAGTACCCCCGGGACTAGCGGGGGCGGGACCGGGGAGCTGTTTTTT	CASSTPGTSGGGTGELFF
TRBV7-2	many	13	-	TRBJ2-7	TGTGCCAGCAGCTTATTAGAGAAGTCCGAGCAGTACTTC	CASSLLEKSEQYF
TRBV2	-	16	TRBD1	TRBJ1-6	TGTGCCAGCAGTGAAGCGCCCGGGACAGGAGGGTCACCCCTCCACTTT	CASSEAPGTGGSPLHF
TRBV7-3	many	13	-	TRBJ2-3	TGTGCCAGCAGCTTAACGGCTGCAGATACGCAGTATTTT	CASSLTAADTQYF
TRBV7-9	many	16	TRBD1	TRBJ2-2	TGTGCCAGCAGCGAAAGGACAGGGTCAAACACCGGGGAGCTGTTTTTT	CASSERTGSNTGELFF
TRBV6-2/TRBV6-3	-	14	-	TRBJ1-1	TGTGCCAGCAGTTACGTGGGGGCGAACACTGAAGCTTTCTTT	CASSYVGANTEAFF
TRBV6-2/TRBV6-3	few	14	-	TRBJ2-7	TGTGCCAGCAGTTACCCCCGACAGTCCTACGAGCAGTACTTC	CASSYPRQSYEQYF
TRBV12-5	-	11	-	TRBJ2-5	TGTGCTAGTGGTTTGGTAACGACCGTCTACTTC	CASGLVTTVYF
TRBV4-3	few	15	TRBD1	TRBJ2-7	TGCGCCAGCAGCCAAGCCCGGACAGGGGGCTACGAGCAGTACTTC	CASSQARTGGYEQYF
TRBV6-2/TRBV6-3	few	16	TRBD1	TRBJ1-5	TGTGCCAGCAGTATGGGTGGACAGGCCTACAATCAGCCCCAGCATTTT	CASSMGGQAYNQPQHF
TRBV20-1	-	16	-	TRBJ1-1	TGCAGTGCTAAGGGCAGATCCTTAGGAATGTACACTGAAGCTTTCTTT	CSAKGRSLGMYTEAFF
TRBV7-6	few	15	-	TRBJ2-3	TGTGCCAGCAGCTTGTCCGGGGAGTGGGGAGATACGCAGTATTTT	CASSLSGEWGDTQYF
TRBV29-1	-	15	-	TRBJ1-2	TGCAGCGTGGCCCCGCGGGTCTCGATGTGGCTGGGCTACACCTTC	CSVAPRVSMWLGYTF
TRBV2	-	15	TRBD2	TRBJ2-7	TGTGCCAGCAGTGAAGGACCAGCGGGGAACTACGAGCAGTACTTC	CASSEGPAGNYEQYF
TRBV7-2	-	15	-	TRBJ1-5	TGTGCCAGCAGCTTAGACAGGTATAGCAAACAGCCCCAGCATTTT	CASSLDRYSKQPQHF
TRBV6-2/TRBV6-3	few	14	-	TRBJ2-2	TGTGCCAGCAGTTGGACTGTCCTAACCGGGGAGCTGTTTTTT	CASSWTVLTGELFF
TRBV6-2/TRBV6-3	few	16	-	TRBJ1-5	TGTGCCAGCAGTTACAGCGGGGGGGCAGGCAATCAGCCCCAGCATTTT	CASSYSGGAGNQPQHF
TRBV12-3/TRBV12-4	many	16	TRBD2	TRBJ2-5	TGTGCCAGCAGTCCCCGACTAGCGGGACCGCAAGAGACCCAGTACTTC	CASSPRLAGPQETQYF
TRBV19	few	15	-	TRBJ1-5	TGTGCCAGTACTAAAGGGCAGGGTCCGACCCAGCCCCAGCATTTT	CASTKGQGPTQPQHF
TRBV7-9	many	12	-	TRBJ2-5	TGTGCCAGCAGCCCTGAGGCGGAGACCCAGTACTTC	CASSPEAETQYF
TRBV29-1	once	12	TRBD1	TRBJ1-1	TGCAGCGTCGACAGGGGGAGGACTGAAGCTTTCTTT	CSVDRGRTEAFF
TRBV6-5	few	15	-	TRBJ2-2	TGTGCCAGCAGCCTCGAGGGCGCGAACACCGGGGAGCTGTTTTTT	CASSLEGANTGELFF
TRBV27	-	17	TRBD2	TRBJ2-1	TGTGCCAGCAGTCTCGGGATAGCGGGGGGGCCGTTAGGTGAGCAGTTCTTC	CASSLGIAGGPLGEQFF
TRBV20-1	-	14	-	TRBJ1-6	TGCAGTGCTAGAGACTCGGAGCTTAATTCACCCCTCCACTTT	CSARDSELNSPLHF
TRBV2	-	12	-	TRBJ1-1	TGTGCCAGCGTAACAGGGCCCACTGAAGCTTTCTTT	CASVTGPTEAFF
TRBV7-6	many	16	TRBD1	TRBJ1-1	TGTGCCAGCGACCCTCCTAGGGGGCCCCAAGACACTGAAGCTTTCTTT	CASDPPRGPQDTEAFF
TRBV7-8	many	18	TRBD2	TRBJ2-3	TGTGCCAGCAGCTCCCCTTCGAGTGGCGGGGGAGACACAGATACGCAGTATTTT	CASSSPSSGGGDTDTQYF